What follows are 12 T cell receptor beta chains derived from one specimen sequenced in a study of OX40 agonist ivuxolimab in advanced cancers. The library was generated by the immunoSEQ multiplex PCR assay. Here the immuneACCESS table is served through TCRdb, limited to in-frame sequences with V and J called. Missing clones are a known gap in these copies; in checked studies unresolved V genes cover under half, and the rest lacks a known reason. The sample table shows about 100,000 clones, and 91% are seen once. Of the sample, about 0.49% is held by the ten largest clones. Material: CD4+ or CD8+ T cells sorted from blood, obtained in a trial of the OX40 agonist ivuxolimab. The receptor set was obtained from an adult with an advanced solid tumor such as melanoma, head and neck, liver or kidney cancer.

The chain carries TRBV5-1 and TRBJ2-1; D may be TRBD2 (6 bases). The length of the CDR3 is 13 residues. The V end was cut by 0 bases, the J end by 14 bases, with 15 bases between. Germline loops: CDR1 SGHRS, CDR2 YFSETQ. As DNA, the CDR3 is TGCGCCAGCAGCTTGGAAGGGGCGGCGGGGAAGTTCTTC. It yields the protein CASSLEGAAGKFF.

This chain connects TRBV6-5 to TRBJ2-5; 12 bases align to TRBD2. V lost 6 bases to trimming and J lost 5 bases; unmatched junction nucleotides: 7. CDR3 length: 15 amino acids. Germline CDR1 reads MNHEY; CDR2 reads SVGAGI. In DNA form, the CDR3 reads TGTGCCAGCAGGGCTCTAGCGGGAGGGGGGGAGACCCAGTACTTC. Translating it yields CASRALAGGGETQYF.

Only one count was recorded for this clone. The chain couples TRBV18 to TRBJ1-4; no clear D. CDR1 is KGHSH and CDR2 is LQKENI in the germline V gene. V shed 1 base and J shed 0 bases, with 15 bases lying between them. The length of the CDR3 is 18 residues. CDR3 in DNA: TGTGCCAGCTCACCACTCGCATACCAAATCCCAACTAATGAAAAACTGTTTTTT. This sequence encodes CASSPLAYQIPTNEKLFF.

The gene calls are TRBV7-2 and TRBJ2-7, with D perhaps being TRBD1 or TRBD2 (5 bases each). V lost 3 bases to trimming and J lost 5 bases, with 14 bases between them. The germline V gene has CDR1 SGHTA and CDR2 FQGNSA. The CDR3 contains 14 residues. The CDR3 is CASSLQGRLHEQYF. CDR3 sequence (DNA): TGTGCCAGCAGCTTGCAGGGACGGCTACACGAGCAGTACTTC.

The rearrangement joins TRBV19 to TRBJ1-4; D is unclear. Trimming took 0 bases from V and 3 from J, leaving 8 bases between them. Germline V lookup: CDR1 LNHDA, CDR2 SQIVND (reference sequence). The CDR3 totals 15 residues. The DNA for the CDR3 is TGTGCCAGTAGTATAGATCATGGCCCTAATGAAAAACTGTTTTTT. Translated: CASSIDHGPNEKLFF. Combining the CDR3 with reference TRBV19 and TRBJ1-4 gives the whole variable domain DGGITQSPKYLFRKEGQNVTLSCEQNLNHDAMYWYRQDPGQGLRLIYYSQIVNDFQKGDIAEGYSVSREKKESFPLTVTSAQKNPTAFYLCASSIDHGPNEKLFFGSGTQLSVL.

This chain connects TRBV28 to TRBJ2-1; 10 bases line up with TRBD2. This CDR3 has 15 residues. CDR1 MDHEN and CDR2 SYDVKM come from the germline V gene. J lost 3 bases, V lost 6 bases, and 5 bases had no gene match. The CDR3 spells CASSLLAGNYNEQFF. In DNA, the CDR3 is TGTGCCAGCAGCCTACTAGCGGGGAACTACAATGAGCAGTTCTTC.

The rearrangement links TRBV6-6 to TRBJ2-1; D could derive from TRBD1 or TRBD2 (5 bases each). Trimming stripped 0 bases from V and 8 bases from J, with 8 bases between. The CDR3 has 13 amino acids. The germline V gene has CDR1 MNHNY and CDR2 SVGAGI (reference sequence). The CDR3: CASSYSRGHEQFF. CDR3 sequence (DNA): TGTGCCAGCAGTTACTCACGGGGCCATGAGCAGTTCTTC.

The chain links TRBV21-1 to TRBJ2-7; TRBD2 reflects the table's D call only, with no check against the DNA. TRBV21-1 has pseudogene status. The CDR3 runs to 22 residues. The CDR3 spells CASSSSHRASGKRMEVWYEQYF. The CDR3 nucleotides are TGTGCCAGCAGCTCCTCTCACAGGGCTAGCGGGAAACGGATGGAGGTTTGGTACGAGCAGTACTTC.

CDR3 in amino acids: CASSQGIAYGYTF. The DNA for the CDR3 is TGTGCCAGCAGCCAGGGGATCGCCTATGGCTACACCTTC. This sequence joins TRBV14 and TRBJ1-2; no clear D. This CDR3 has 13 amino acids. V lost 3 bases and J 4 bases, leaving 9 bases between the germline ends. CDR1 and CDR2 from the germline V gene are SGHDN and FVKESK.

CDR3 in DNA: TGTGCCAGCAGCATAACCGGGACAGACAACTATGGCTACACCTTC. Its protein product is CASSITGTDNYGYTF. The chain links TRBV7-2 to TRBJ1-2, with TRBD1 identical over 7 bases. Germline-derived CDR1 and CDR2 are SGHTA and FQGNSA. There are 15 residues in the CDR3. Trimming cost V 5 bases and J 2 bases; bases outside gene matches: 8. Full variable domain (rest looked up from reference TRBV7-2 and TRBJ1-2): GAGVSQSPSNKVTEKGKDVELRCDPISGHTALYWYRQSLGQGLEFLIYFQGNSAPDKSGLPSDRFSAERTGGSVSTLTIQRTQQEDSAVYLCASSITGTDNYGYTFGSGTRLTVV.

The chain employs TRBV25-1 and TRBJ1-3; 7 nucleotides agree with TRBD1. Losses at the gene ends were 6 bases for V and 3 bases for J; bases not matched to a gene: 5. The V gene's germline CDR1 is MGHDK and CDR2 SYGVNS. The length of the CDR3 is 14 residues. The CDR3 here is CASSPGTDGNTIYF. For the CDR3, the DNA is TGTGCCAGCAGCCCTGGGACAGATGGAAACACCATATATTTT.

This chain connects TRBV7-6 to TRBJ2-1; TRBD2 matches 11 bases. V was clipped by 4 bases and J by 8 bases; unmatched bases: 7. Germline CDR1 reads SGHVS; CDR2 reads FNYEAQ. The CDR3 extends over 15 amino acids. The CDR3 reads CASSYMGLAAHEQFF. The CDR3 DNA reads as TGTGCCAGCAGCTACATGGGACTAGCGGCACATGAGCAGTTCTTC. Together with reference TRBV7-6 and TRBJ2-1, the CDR3 gives the full variable domain: GAGVSQSPRYKVTKRGQDVALRCDPISGHVSLYWYRQALGQGPEFLTYFNYEAQQDKSGLPNDRFSAERPEGSISTLTIQRTEQRDSAMYRCASSYMGLAAHEQFFGPGTRLTVL.